This T cell receptor (beta chain) stems from a study of T cell responses to AZD1222 COVID-19 vaccine. General study findings and limits: Just five to seven people given AZD1222 tested seropositive at baseline. Nearly half of spike-specific TCRs reportedly target unmutated variant regions. In a largely white British group with more females than males, clonal diversity was possibly underestimated.

This CDR3 comprises 15 residues. Germline V gives CDR1 MNHEY, CDR2 SVGEGT. Trimming shortened V by 4 bases and J by 2 bases, and 9 bases separated the two germline ends. The repertoire was sequenced with immunoSEQ multiplex PCR; TCRdb's copy has only in-frame clones and lacks some. This sample yields 100,000 or so clones, of which around 87% are seen a single time; more than 3.5% belongs to the top ten. With regard to this clone: What it binds is unknown.

The clonotype originates from an adult in good health. The chain employs TRBV6-2 or TRBV6-3 and TRBJ2-6, with D hard to call. The starting material was peripheral blood, obtained on day 0 of MenACWY control vaccination. Here the CDR3 DNA reads TGTGCCAGCAGTTTTAAACAGCCTGGGGCCAACGTCCTGACTTTC. Translated: CASSFKQPGANVLTF.